This T cell receptor (beta chain) was found in a study of cytomegalovirus exposure and HLA in healthy donors. PCR primers comprised 60 Vbeta and 13 Jbeta primers. Only in-frame clones appear in the TCRdb table, and some are missing; sequencing was by immunoSEQ multiplex PCR. The data show more than 110,000 clones, with about 79% seen just once and roughly 2.8% held by the top ten. The CDR3 runs to 13 residues. Germline V lookup: CDR1 SGHVS, CDR2 FQNEAQ. V was pared by 1 base and J by 4 bases, with 7 bases between. The chain recombines TRBV7-8 with TRBJ1-1; maybe TRBD1 (5 bases). The clonotype originates from a male donor in good health and CMV-seronegative. Sequencing was carried out using PBMCs. CDR3 residues: CASSLGGGTEAFF. The DNA for the CDR3 is TGTGCCAGCAGCTTAGGGGGGGGCACTGAAGCTTTCTTT.